This is a list of T cell receptor beta chains from one sample in a study of beta chain features in type 1 diabetes. The protocol was immunoSEQ multiplex PCR, while the TCRdb copy is restricted to in-frame clones and leaves out a portion. The sample records fewer than 250,000 clones, more than 9% being singletons. Sequencing was performed on naive CD4+ T cells from blood. All receptors derive from a woman aged 18-29 years in good health. Both conserved end residues are trimmed from each CDR3. Clone size, where shown, is once, few, many, or a class for clones that have expanded.

clone_size v_call cdr3_aa
. TRBV6-5 ASSYRPPSGQETQY
few TRBV6-5 ASSSGTGGDIQY
. TRBV27 ASRNTAYSGNTIY
. TRBV7-8 ASSGPGGASGNTGELF
. TRBV7-8 ASSHGLAGGLTYEQY
few TRBV5-4 ASSPSPGSVYEQY
few TRBV7-9 ASSSPGREQY
many TRBV15 ATSRDQVQVEQY
few TRBV5-1 ASTGTSKGEQF
. TRBV5-1 ASSLEGVVRQETQY
. TRBV7-2 ASSLGGSNTEAF
few TRBV5-6 ASSLVPRGSDTQY
few TRBV7-6 ASSLASASGTLYEQY
. TRBV11-2 ASSLARTPGANVLT
. TRBV30 AWRFSGGTEAF
few TRBV6-4 ASSPDRLNTEAF
. TRBV15 ATSRDGSFGGSYNSPLH
. TRBV15 ATSRWREDEGAF
. TRBV11-2 ASSPPFRGTGELF
few TRBV5-4 ASSLGTGDGYT
many TRBV7-2 ASNNISPDEQF